A selection of T cell receptor beta chains follows, all from one sample in a study of human T cells and chemical hapten exposure. Each CDR3 protein gets one entry after TCRdb re-called the RACE reads with MiXCR. The table records tens of thousands of distinct CDR3 sequences, under 12% of them present only once. The source was whole blood, collected in connection with sensitization to the hapten diphenylcyclopropenone (DPC). The receptors here all came from a man aged 35-49 years with alopecia areata. Some clones in this sample may be carry-over from other donors' samples. The CDR3 runs from the conserved cysteine through the conserved F or W. Fields, in order: clone size, V gene, J gene, CDR3 length, CDR3 protein. The size entry is marked missing in some rows and otherwise reads once, few, many or a size class.

abundance: -
v_gene: TRBV3-1
j_gene: TRBJ2-3
len: 13
CDR3aa: CASSQGISDTQYF

abundance: -
v_gene: TRBV7-8
j_gene: TRBJ1-5
len: 15
CDR3aa: CASSLNGDSNQPQHF

abundance: many
v_gene: TRBV6-2/TRBV6-3
j_gene: TRBJ2-3
len: 14
CDR3aa: CASTKDGDTDTQYF

abundance: -
v_gene: TRBV5-1
j_gene: TRBJ1-1
len: 12
CDR3aa: CASSRRSTEAFF

abundance: few
v_gene: TRBV4-3
j_gene: TRBJ2-1
len: 16
CDR3aa: CASSQAGTRLQDGQFF

abundance: -
v_gene: TRBV7-9
j_gene: TRBJ2-3
len: 15
CDR3aa: CASVLTGDLTDTQYF

abundance: many
v_gene: TRBV29-1
j_gene: TRBJ1-1
len: 11
CDR3aa: CSDGQGLEAFF

abundance: -
v_gene: TRBV20-1
j_gene: TRBJ1-1
len: 15
CDR3aa: CSAIDRDKPNTEAFF

abundance: few
v_gene: TRBV29-1
j_gene: TRBJ2-5
len: 12
CDR3aa: CSVVLEVETQYF

abundance: once
v_gene: TRBV28
j_gene: TRBJ2-1
len: 14
CDR3aa: CASRVYNGRLEQFF